This passage covers 22 T cell receptor beta chains from one sample sequenced in a study of glioma-infiltrating T cells. The iRepertoire nested amplicon-rescue multiplex PCR amplified TCR alpha and beta CDR3s from RNA. One entry per CDR3 protein, called by TCRdb with MiXCR from the multiplex PCR reads. The repertoire has approximately 120,000 distinct CDR3 sequences, approximately 25% of them found once; the top ten carry about 15%. Material for sequencing was glioma tissue, nonneoplastic brain tissue, or PBMCs (not recorded which). The receptors were gathered from a human donor with low-grade glioma or glioblastoma, undergoing nonglioma brain surgery, or in good health (not recorded which).

This clonotype showed up many times. V is TRBV7-2 and J is TRBJ1-5; D is unresolved. There are 13 residues in the CDR3. Trimming took off 6 bases at V and 6 bases at J, with 12 bases between the two ends. CDR1 and CDR2 (germline): SGHTA, FQGNSA. CDR3 protein: CASSSTGSQPQHF. DNA for the CDR3: TGTGCCAGCAGTTCAACGGGATCTCAGCCCCAGCATTTT.

Many counts were recorded for this clonotype. The V call is TRBV6-1, the J call TRBJ2-3; TRBD2 aligns across 15 bases. The CDR3 contains 18 residues. V lost 2 bases and J lost 3; bases outside the gene matches: 6. Germline V gives CDR1 MNHNS, CDR2 SASEGT. CDR3 amino acids: CASSERTSGRAGTDTQYF. CDR3 sequence (DNA): TGTGCCAGCAGTGAAAGGACTAGCGGGAGGGCCGGGACAGATACGCAGTATTTT.

Points on this clonotype: A clone one base away is much larger, so this may be a read error. The chain uses TRBV3-1 and TRBJ2-5; no clear D. The CDR3 has 15 residues. Germline CDR1 is LGHDT and CDR2 is YNNKEL (reference sequence). The CDR3 bases are TGTGCCAGCAGCCCCGGATTGGGCGGCCAAGAGACCCTGTACTTC. Its protein product is CASSPGLGGQETLYF.

This clonotype was seen ten or more times. This chain joins TRBV4-2 and TRBJ2-2; TRBD2 matches 8 bases. From germline, CDR1 is LGHNA and CDR2 YNFKEQ. The CDR3 loop spans 17 amino acids. The V and J ends lost 4 bases and 4 bases, in that order; junction bases with no gene match: 11. The CDR3 protein is CASSPRIAGSGTGELFF. CDR3 nucleotides: TGTGCCAGCAGCCCGAGGATAGCGGGAAGCGGCACCGGGGAGCTGTTTTTT.

This clonotype has ten or more counts. The chain joins TRBV6-2 or TRBV6-3 to TRBJ2-1; 11 nucleotides align to TRBD2. The CDR3 extends over 17 amino acids. Looked up from germline, CDR1 is MNHEY and CDR2 is SVGEGT. V shed 0 bases and J 2 bases; nucleotides not matched to a gene: 3. The CDR3 DNA is TGTGCCAGCAGTTACTCGCCTAGCGGGAGGCCCTACAATGAGCAGTTCTTC. It is translated as CASSYSPSGRPYNEQFF.

In its sample, this clonotype was seen many times. The CDR3 spells CASYYSGGSYEQYF. CDR3 nucleotides: TGTGCCAGCTATTACTCGGGAGGCAGCTACGAGCAGTACTTC. This rearrangement joins TRBV7-2 to TRBJ2-7; the match to TRBD2 covers 7 bases. The CDR3 has 14 amino acids. V shed 8 bases, J shed 3 bases, and the junction held 10 bases outside the gene matches. The germline V gene encodes CDR1 SGHTA and CDR2 FQGNSA.

This clonotype was recorded at least ten times. The V and J genes are TRBV3-1 and TRBJ2-1; 7 bases line up with TRBD2. This CDR3 is 19 amino acids long. V was pared by 0 bases and J by 2 bases, with 13 bases of the junction left unmatched. Looked up from germline, CDR1 is LGHDT and CDR2 is YNNKEL (reference sequence). The CDR3 protein is CASSQDTRRDYYPYNEQFF. As DNA, the CDR3 is TGTGCCAGCAGCCAAGATACGCGACGGGACTATTACCCCTACAATGAGCAGTTCTTC.

About this clonotype itself: This may come from a read error, since a much larger clone is one base off. V usage is TRBV4-1 and J usage is TRBJ2-7, with 16 bases identical to TRBD2. This CDR3 region has 18 residues. The germline V gene encodes CDR1 MGHRA and CDR2 YSYEKL. For the CDR3, the DNA is TGCGCCAGCAGCCTGGGACTAGCGGGAGGGCCTAGGATCTACGGGCAGTACTTC. This sequence encodes CASSLGLAGGPRIYGQYF.

In its sample, this clonotype was seen many times. The rearrangement uses TRBV5-1 and TRBJ2-7; D tentatively fits TRBD1 or TRBD2 (7 bases each). This CDR3 spans 16 amino acids. V gave up 4 bases and J gave up 2 bases, with 19 bases separating them. Looked up from germline, CDR1 is SGHRS and CDR2 is YFSETQ. DNA of the CDR3: TGCGCCAGCAGCGGGAGGGACAGTCGTTATACCTACGAGCAGTACTTC. This translates into CASSGRDSRYTYEQYF.

This clonotype was counted ten times or more. The chain employs TRBV28 and TRBJ2-3; no firm D call. The CDR3 runs 14 residues. CDR1 is MDHEN, CDR2 SYDVKM, per germline. Trimming took 6 bases from V and 0 from J, leaving 10 bases between them. CDR3 residues: CASSPWSSTDTQYF. CDR3 sequence (DNA): TGTGCCAGCAGCCCATGGAGTAGCACAGATACGCAGTATTTT.

This clonotype was seen more than once but under ten times. The chain carries TRBV29-1 and TRBJ1-5; D gene ambiguous. CDR3 size: 13 residues. V was trimmed by 6 bases and J by 4 bases, leaving 13 bases between them. CDR1 is SQVTM, CDR2 ANQGSEA, per germline. CDR3 amino acids: CSVRFASNQPQHF. The CDR3 coding sequence is TGCAGCGTCCGATTCGCCAGTAATCAGCCCCAGCATTTT.

This clonotype has ten or more counts. This chain links TRBV24-1 with TRBJ2-1; TRBD2 aligns across 14 bases. With 2 bases clipped from V and 8 bases from J, the junction kept 4 bases outside the gene matches. CDR1 and CDR2 from the germline V gene are KGHDR and SFDVKD. The CDR3 has 16 residues. The CDR3 DNA reads as TGTGCCACCAGTGATTATGGGACTAGCGGGAGCGATGAGCAGTTCTTC. Its protein is CATSDYGTSGSDEQFF.

The sample holds many counts of this clonotype. CDR3 nucleotide sequence: TGTGCCAGCTCACCACGCAGACTAGCGAACAATGAGCAGTTCTTC. Its protein product is CASSPRRLANNEQFF. The rearrangement uses TRBV18 and TRBJ2-1, with 8 nucleotides matching TRBD2. CDR1 and CDR2 from the germline V gene are KGHSH and LQKENI. This CDR3 contains 15 residues. With 1 base clipped from V and 5 bases from J, the junction kept 4 bases outside the gene matches. Full variable domain (rest looked up from reference TRBV18 and TRBJ2-1): NAGVMQNPRHLVRRRGQEARLRCSPMKGHSHVYWYRQLPEEGLKFMVYLQKENIIDESGMPKERFSAEFPKEGPSILRIQQVVRGDSAAYFCASSPRRLANNEQFFGPGTRLTVL.

With regard to this clonotype: A much larger clone lies a single base off, so this may be a read error. The chain links TRBV27 to TRBJ2-7; maybe TRBD2 (6 bases). The ends were cut back, 7 bases at V and 3 bases at J, with 10 bases in the middle. Germline V gene data show CDR1 as MNHEY and CDR2 as SMNVEV (reference sequence). The length of the CDR3 is 12 residues. This CDR3 is CASNTSYYEQYF. The CDR3 bases are TGTGCCAGCAACACTAGCTACTACGAGCAGTACTTC.

This rearrangement joins TRBV3-1 to TRBJ1-2; D is possibly TRBD1 (6 bases). V lost 0 bases and J lost 6, with 14 bases in between. Germline lookup yields CDR1 LGHDT and CDR2 YNNKEL (reference sequence). The CDR3 consists of 15 residues. CDR3 coding DNA: TGTGCCAGCAGCCAAGAAACGCAGGGGTACGATGGCTACACCTTC. Translating gives CASSQETQGYDGYTF.

In the case of this clonotype: A read error may account for a junction end that differs from germline. The J gene is TRBJ1-5, the V gene TRBV4-3; D might be TRBD1 (6 bases). CDR1 is LGHNA and CDR2 is YSLEER in the germline V gene. There are 17 residues in the CDR3. CDR3 loop: CASSQESSGGGGQPQNF. DNA for the CDR3: TGCGCCAGCAGCCAAGAATCGTCGGGGGGGGGCGGACAGCCCCAGAATTTT.

This clonotype was seen many times. V is TRBV6-1 and J is TRBJ2-7; 7 bases agree with TRBD2. CDR1 and CDR2 from the germline V gene are MNHNS and SASEGT. J lost 2 bases, V lost 6 bases, and 4 bases had no gene match. This CDR3 contains 13 residues. For the CDR3, the DNA is TGTGCCAGCAGATTAGCGGGTACCTACGAGCAGTACTTC. This translates into CASRLAGTYEQYF.

For this clonotype: Possible read error: a much larger clone is one base away. This rearrangement joins TRBV7-2 to TRBJ2-3; 7 bases agree with TRBD2. The V gene end was trimmed by 3 bases and the J gene end by 5 bases; junction bases not matched to a gene: 8. Per the germline V gene, CDR1 is SGHTA and CDR2 is FQGNSA. The CDR3 runs 15 residues. CDR3 DNA sequence: TGTGCCAGCAGCTTTAGCGTGTCGGGAGGAGATACGCAGTATTTT. Protein product: CASSFSVSGGDTQYF.

The rearrangement joins TRBV6-2 or TRBV6-3 to TRBJ2-2; no reliable D call. The CDR3 covers 14 residues. Trimming took off 1 base at V and 8 bases at J, with 11 bases between the two ends. Germline assignment: CDR1 MNHEY and CDR2 SVGEGT. CDR3 DNA sequence: TGTGCCAGCAGTTACTTCTGGCCCACAGGGGAGCTGTTTTTT. Its protein product is CASSYFWPTGELFF.

The chain combines TRBV9 with TRBJ2-1, with 13 positions matching TRBD2. The germline V gene has CDR1 SGDLS and CDR2 YYNGEE. The V gene end was trimmed by 0 bases and the J gene end by 6 bases; junction bases not matched to a gene: 3. This CDR3 has 16 amino acids. The CDR3 region has the DNA TGTGCCAGCAGCGTAGACGGACTAGCGGGAGCCAATGAGCAGTTCTTC. Translated: CASSVDGLAGANEQFF.

In its sample, this clonotype was seen many times. The chain recombines TRBV19 with TRBJ2-5; 8 bases map to TRBD1. The CDR3 is made up of 16 amino acids. The ends lost 5 bases at V and 0 bases at J; junction bases unmatched: 8. The germline gives CDR1 LNHDA, CDR2 SQIVND (reference sequence). The CDR3 DNA sequence: TGTGCCAGTAGTCCTGGACAGGGCTCGTACCAAGAGACCCAGTACTTC. This sequence encodes CASSPGQGSYQETQYF.

There are many counts of this clonotype. The gene calls are TRBV7-2 and TRBJ2-1; TRBD1 is a possible D gene (5 bases). The CDR3 is 12 residues long. V shed 5 bases and J shed 13 bases, with 15 bases lying between them. Germline lookup yields CDR1 SGHTA and CDR2 FQGNSA. DNA for the CDR3: TGTGCCAGCAGCACCCGCAGACAGATCCAGTTCTTC. Amino acids: CASSTRRQIQFF.